The clone carrying this TCR beta chain was detected only a few times. Its specificity is unknown. This sample is drawn from a study of post-analysis software for immune sequencing data. Overall study: The disease courses spanned relapsing-remitting, secondary progressive and progressive-relapsing forms of multiple sclerosis.

The CDR3 is 13 amino acids. The germline V and J ends were trimmed by 0 bases and 3 bases, with 7 bases remaining between them. Germline V gene lookup returns CDR1 SGHRS and CDR2 YFSETQ. Whole-study findings and limits: Comparison of patients with controls showed five TRBV segments more frequent in patients, TRBV5-6, TRBV5-1 and TRBV20-1 among them. Samples from one preparation batch, clustered by F measure, grouped strongly together.

Sequencing libraries made from TCR beta cDNA carried unique molecular identifiers. Between about 0.95 and 11 million T cells gave rise to 500,000 to 650,000 cDNA molecules. TCRdb passed the PCR reads through MiXCR, listing each CDR3 protein once. This sample yields 350,000 to 500,000 distinct CDR3 sequences, of which 39% are seen a single time; 6.5% to 8% belongs to the top ten. Sequenced material: blood. The chain uses TRBV5-1 and TRBJ2-7; D ambiguous. The clonotype comes from a girl aged 2-9 years with multiple sclerosis. The CDR3 protein is CASSLVSGYEQYF. CDR3 bases: TGCGCCAGCAGCTTGGTGTCCGGCTACGAGCAGTACTTC.